This TCR beta chain was sequenced for a study of response to subunit inactivated influenza vaccine. Study results and limitations: T cells newly recruited by each seasonal influenza vaccination are few, the authors suggested.

V lost 2 bases and J 0 bases, leaving 8 bases between the germline ends. The CDR3 extends over 15 amino acids. Germline values: CDR1 MDHEN, CDR2 SYDVKM. This clonotype was picked up many times. Its target is unknown. From the RT-PCR reads, TCRdb called clonotypes with MiXCR, one entry per CDR3 protein. Among a few hundred thousand distinct CDR3 sequences listed, less than 25% were seen once. The clonotype was recovered from a man between 50 and 69 years old who received an inactivated influenza vaccine. The sample was PBMCs from blood, taken about 20 months after vaccination. The chain joins TRBV28 to TRBJ2-1; tentative D call: TRBD2 (6 bases). CDR3 bases: TGTGCCAGCAGTTTAGCGGGACCCTCCTACAATGAGCAGTTCTTC. It specifies CASSLAGPSYNEQFF.